These 9 T cell receptor beta chains came from one sample sequenced in a study of blood T cell repertoires in COVID-19. Profiled with immunoSEQ multiplex PCR; TCRdb holds only in-frame clones, not every one. The data hold about 200,000 clones, with roughly 86% observed a single time. Input material: peripheral blood. Receptors were obtained from a woman aged 40 to 50 with acute or convalescent COVID-19.

The chain employs TRBV2 and TRBJ2-7; maybe TRBD1 (6 bases). The germline V and J ends were trimmed by 6 bases and 0 bases, with 9 bases remaining between them. CDR1 is SNHLY, CDR2 FYNNEI, per germline. This CDR3 has 13 residues. CDR3 in DNA: TGTGCCAGCAGCGGGGACATCTCCTACGAGCAGTACTTC. Translated, it gives CASSGDISYEQYF. The full variable domain, completed using reference TRBV2 and TRBJ2-7, is EPEVTQTPSHQVTQMGQEVILRCVPISNHLYFYWYRQILGQKVEFLVSFYNNEISEKSEIFDDQFSVERPDGSNFTLKIRSTKLEDSAMYFCASSGDISYEQYFGPGTRLTVT.

The rearrangement joins TRBV4-3 to TRBJ2-5, with 8 bases that match TRBD1. Germline-derived CDR1 and CDR2 are LGHNA and YSLEER. The CDR3 spans 16 residues. J gave up 2 bases and V 1 base, and 6 bases lay outside the gene matches. The DNA for the CDR3 is TGCGCCAGCAGCCAAGGCCCCGGGACAGGTCAAGAGACCCAGTACTTC. Translating it yields CASSQGPGTGQETQYF.

This chain connects TRBV19 to TRBJ1-1, with 8 bases lining up with TRBD1. Germline CDR1 LNHDA, CDR2 SQIVND (reference sequence). J was trimmed by 5 bases and V by 7 bases; bases with no gene match: 9. The CDR3 consists of 14 residues. This CDR3 is CASNQGARGTEAFF. CDR3 DNA: TGTGCCAGTAATCAGGGGGCGCGAGGGACTGAAGCTTTCTTT.

The V call is TRBV6-5, the J call TRBJ1-2; 9 bases match TRBD1. The CDR3 is 13 residues long. CDR1 is MNHEY and CDR2 is SVGAGI in the germline V gene. V was pared by 0 bases and J by 9 bases, with 2 bases of the junction left unmatched. CDR3 residues: CASSYSGQGRYTF. In nucleotides, the CDR3 is TGTGCCAGCAGTTACTCGGGACAGGGTCGCTACACCTTC.

The chain has TRBV5-1 and TRBJ2-1, with TRBD1 matching over 9 bases. With 4 bases clipped from V and 4 bases from J, the junction kept 6 bases outside the gene matches. Germline CDR1 reads SGHRS; CDR2 reads YFSETQ. The CDR3 totals 15 residues. The DNA of the CDR3 is TGCGCCAGCAGCGGCCGGGACAGGGTTTACAATGAGCAGTTCTTC. This codes for CASSGRDRVYNEQFF.

The chain employs TRBV5-1 and TRBJ1-2; TRBD1 agrees at 7 bases. The germline gives CDR1 SGHRS, CDR2 YFSETQ. The CDR3 is made up of 14 amino acids. The V and J ends lost 0 bases and 7 bases, in that order; junction bases with no gene match: 6. CDR3 protein: CASSLGDRERGYTF. CDR3 coding DNA: TGCGCCAGCAGCTTGGGAGACAGGGAGCGTGGCTACACCTTC.

V gene TRBV6-5 combines with J gene TRBJ2-2; D gene uncertain. The CDR3 loop spans 16 amino acids. The germline gives CDR1 MNHEY, CDR2 SVGAGI. Trimming took off 1 base at V and 6 bases at J, with 15 bases between the two ends. The CDR3 is CASSYFLQKAAGELFF. Written as DNA, the CDR3 is TGTGCCAGCAGTTACTTTCTACAGAAAGCCGCCGGGGAGCTGTTTTTT.

J is TRBJ2-1 and V is TRBV27; the D gene is possibly TRBD2 (5 bases). Germline CDR1 is MNHEY and CDR2 is SMNVEV (reference sequence). The CDR3 has 11 residues. Deletions cut 4 bases from V and 14 bases from J, with 12 bases between. CDR3 sequence (DNA): TGTGCCAGCAGTTCAGGTCCGGGGAAGTTCTTC. As protein: CASSSGPGKFF.

In its sample, this clone was seen many times. CDR3 loop: CASSPVGGLLYREQYF. CDR3 DNA sequence: TGTGCCAGCAGTCCTGTGGGGGGACTACTATATCGCGAGCAGTACTTC. J is TRBJ2-7 and V is TRBV6-6, with 7 bases matching TRBD2. Losses at the gene ends were 5 bases for V and 6 bases for J; bases not matched to a gene: 16. CDR1 is MNHNY and CDR2 is SVGAGI in the germline V gene (reference sequence). The CDR3 extends over 16 amino acids.